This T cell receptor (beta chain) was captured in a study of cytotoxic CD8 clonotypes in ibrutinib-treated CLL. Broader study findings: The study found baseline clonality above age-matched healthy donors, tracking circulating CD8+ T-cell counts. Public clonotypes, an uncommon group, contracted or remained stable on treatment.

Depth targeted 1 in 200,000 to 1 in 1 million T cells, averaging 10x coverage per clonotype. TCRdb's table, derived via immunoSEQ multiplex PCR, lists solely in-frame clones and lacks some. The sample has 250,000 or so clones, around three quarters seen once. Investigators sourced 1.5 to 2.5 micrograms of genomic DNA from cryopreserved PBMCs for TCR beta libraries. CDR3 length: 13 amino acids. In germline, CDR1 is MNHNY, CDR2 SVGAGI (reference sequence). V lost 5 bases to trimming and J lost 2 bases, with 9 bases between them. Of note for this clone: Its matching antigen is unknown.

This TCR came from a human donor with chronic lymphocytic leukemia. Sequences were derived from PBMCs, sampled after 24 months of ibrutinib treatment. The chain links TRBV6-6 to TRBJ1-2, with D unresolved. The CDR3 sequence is CASSQLGNYGYTF. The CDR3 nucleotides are TGTGCCAGCAGTCAACTGGGGAACTATGGCTACACCTTC.